These 9 T cell receptor beta chains were all obtained from the same sample, sequenced in a study of a mutant IDH1 vaccine in newly diagnosed glioma. Specified time point: week 5, during vaccination. A 20-mer mutant IDH1 peptide at 300 ug was injected subcutaneously with topical imiquimod. For these TCRs, the target antigens are not known. Method: immunoSEQ multiplex PCR; TCRdb's copy keeps in-frame clones and lacks some. This sample carries about 58,000 clones, roughly four fifths of them seen once, and the ten largest clones take nearly 7.5%. Source: PBMCs, taken from a glioma patient whose treatment included an IDH1 peptide vaccine. These receptors were obtained from a woman aged 45-65 years with glioma.

This rearrangement joins TRBV7-8 to TRBJ2-6; D not certain. Germline-derived CDR1 and CDR2 are SGHVS and FQNEAQ. The CDR3 totals 15 residues. The V end was cut by 4 bases, the J end by 4 bases, with 11 bases between. CDR3: CASSSRTLGANVLTF. Here the CDR3 DNA reads TGTGCCAGCAGCTCGAGGACGCTGGGGGCCAACGTCCTGACTTTC.

V and J are TRBV9 and TRBJ2-1, with D tentatively TRBD2 (7 bases). Germline V gene sequence: CDR1 SGDLS, CDR2 YYNGEE. V lost 0 bases and J 3 bases, leaving 10 bases between the germline ends. This CDR3 spans 15 amino acids. CDR3 protein: CASSVGGGNYNEQFF. CDR3 nucleotides: TGTGCCAGCAGCGTAGGCGGGGGCAACTACAATGAGCAGTTCTTC.

The CDR3: CASSEVSSRGRYF. The CDR3 DNA is TGTGCCAGCAGTGAAGTATCTAGCAGGGGAAGGTATTTT. This rearrangement joins TRBV6-1 to TRBJ2-3, with a weak D call TRBD1 (6 bases). CDR1 is MNHNS and CDR2 is SASEGT in the germline V gene. The CDR3 extends over 13 amino acids. Trimming took off 1 base at V and 14 bases at J, with 16 bases between the two ends.

V is TRBV6-1 and J is TRBJ1-1, with a possible D match to TRBD1 (5 bases). V was shortened by 3 bases and J by 6 bases, with 8 bases between the two germline ends. Germline V gives CDR1 MNHNS, CDR2 SASEGT. This CDR3 is built from 12 residues. The CDR3 here is CASSDRDSEAFF. CDR3 coding DNA: TGTGCCAGCAGTGACCGGGACTCTGAAGCTTTCTTT.

V is TRBV7-2 and J is TRBJ2-1; D is tentatively TRBD1 or TRBD2 (5 bases each). The CDR3 has 17 residues. V lost 1 base, J lost 4 bases, and 17 bases lay in between. Germline V gene data show CDR1 as SGHTA and CDR2 as FQGNSA. The CDR3 DNA reads TGTGCCAGCAGCTTAGGAGGGGCCAGGGCCCTTTACAATGAGCAGTTCTTC. This sequence encodes CASSLGGARALYNEQFF. Full variable domain (rest looked up from reference TRBV7-2 and TRBJ2-1): GAGVSQSPSNKVTEKGKDVELRCDPISGHTALYWYRQSLGQGLEFLIYFQGNSAPDKSGLPSDRFSAERTGGSVSTLTIQRTQQEDSAVYLCASSLGGARALYNEQFFGPGTRLTVL.

The chain has TRBV6-1 and TRBJ2-1; tentatively, D is TRBD2 (6 bases). Trimming removed 6 bases from V and 0 bases from J, with 12 bases in between. The CDR3 spans 15 residues. Germline loops: CDR1 MNHNS, CDR2 SASEGT. The CDR3, as DNA: TGTGCCAGCAGCCGGGAGTGGTCCTCCTACAATGAGCAGTTCTTC. Amino acid sequence: CASSREWSSYNEQFF.

The CDR3 is CASSPGRQNEKLFF. CDR3 bases: TGCGCCAGCAGCCCAGGGAGACAGAATGAAAAACTGTTTTTT. The chain uses TRBV5-1 and TRBJ1-4, with D perhaps matching TRBD1 (5 bases). Trimming removed 4 bases at V and 5 bases at J, with 12 bases between. Germline V lookup: CDR1 SGHRS, CDR2 YFSETQ. The CDR3 is made up of 14 amino acids.

V is TRBV7-9 and J is TRBJ1-1; 11 nucleotides agree with TRBD1. Trimming at V came to 7 bases and at J to 4 bases, leaving 8 bases not matched to a gene. The CDR3 covers 15 residues. Germline values: CDR1 SEHNR, CDR2 FQNEAQ (reference sequence). The CDR3 sequence: CASTGTGGLGTEAFF. In DNA form, the CDR3 reads TGTGCCAGCACCGGGACAGGGGGTTTAGGCACTGAAGCTTTCTTT.

The gene calls are TRBV2 and TRBJ1-4; unclear D gene. CDR3 size: 12 residues. CDR1 and CDR2 (germline): SNHLY, FYNNEI. V was shortened by 6 bases and J by 1 base, with 3 bases between the two germline ends. The CDR3 nucleotides are TGTGCCAGCAGGGAAACTAATGAAAAACTGTTTTTT. It yields the protein CASRETNEKLFF.